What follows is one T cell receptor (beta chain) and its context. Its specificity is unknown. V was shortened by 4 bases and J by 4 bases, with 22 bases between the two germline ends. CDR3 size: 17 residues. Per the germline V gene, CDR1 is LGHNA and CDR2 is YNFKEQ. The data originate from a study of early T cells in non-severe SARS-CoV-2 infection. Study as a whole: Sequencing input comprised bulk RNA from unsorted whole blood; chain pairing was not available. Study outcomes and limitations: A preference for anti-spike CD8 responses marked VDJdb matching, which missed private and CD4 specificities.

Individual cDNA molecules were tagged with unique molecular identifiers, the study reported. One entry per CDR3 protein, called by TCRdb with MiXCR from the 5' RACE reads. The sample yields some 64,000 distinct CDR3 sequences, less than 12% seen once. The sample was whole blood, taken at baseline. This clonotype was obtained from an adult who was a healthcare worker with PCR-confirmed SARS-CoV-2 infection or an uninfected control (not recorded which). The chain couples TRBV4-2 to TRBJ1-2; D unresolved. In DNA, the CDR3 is TGTGCCAGCAGCCTAACGAGAGAGAGGTACGACCGCTATGGCTACACCTTC. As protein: CASSLTRERYDRYGYTF.